A selection of T cell receptor beta chains follows, all from one sample in a study of T-cell memory formation after mild COVID-19. TCRdb re-derived calls from the 5' RACE reads in MiXCR, one entry per CDR3 protein. The repertoire has 300,000 to 350,000 distinct CDR3 sequences, around 15% of them found once; the top ten carry roughly 21%. The sequencing sample was made of PBMCs or a T cell subset sorted from them (not recorded which). The receptors were sampled from a man aged 18 to 30 who had mild COVID-19 (a few samples of this study predate the infection). Cell type and time point are not known. Both conserved end residues are part of each CDR3. D genes are given only for firm matches. The listing skips clone size in some rows; elsewhere it reads once, few, many or a size class.

len	d_gene	abundance	v_gene	j_gene	CDR3nt	CDR3aa
13	-	many	TRBV5-5	TRBJ1-2	TGTGCCAGCAGCTTGGTGGACAGATATGGCTACACCTTC	CASSLVDRYGYTF
15	-	many	TRBV11-2	TRBJ2-3	TGTGCCAGCAGCTTTACCGCAGGGAGGACAGATACGCAGTATTTT	CASSFTAGRTDTQYF
13	TRBD1	few	TRBV5-1	TRBJ2-1	TGCGCCAGCAGCCACAACAGGGGCAATGAGCAGTTCTTC	CASSHNRGNEQFF
15	-	-	TRBV6-6	TRBJ2-4	TGTGCCAGCAGCCCTCCGGAGTTAGCCAAAAACATTCAGTACTTC	CASSPPELAKNIQYF
9	-	-	TRBV10-1	TRBJ1-5	TGCCCAGCAGCTCAGCCCCAGCATTTT	CPAAQPQHF
16	TRBD1	-	TRBV5-1	TRBJ1-1	TGCGCCAGCAGCTCGAACCACAGGGGGCGAGACACTGAAGCTTTCTTT	CASSSNHRGRDTEAFF
16	-	many	TRBV5-5	TRBJ2-3	TGTGCCAGCAGCTCGGACGCCGGGACCGTCACAGATACGCAGTATTTT	CASSSDAGTVTDTQYF
15	-	many	TRBV5-1	TRBJ2-1	TGCGCCAGCAGCAGCAGGGGCCAACTCGGCAATGAGCAGTTCTTC	CASSSRGQLGNEQFF
15	-	many	TRBV23-1	TRBJ2-5	TGCGCCAACGGGAAGGGAAAGGGAAGCCAAGAGACCCAGTACTTC	CANGKGKGSQETQYF
14	-	few	TRBV7-9	TRBJ2-1	TGTGCCAGCTCTAATATCGAACCCTACAATGAGCAGTTCTTC	CASSNIEPYNEQFF
15	TRBD1	few	TRBV15	TRBJ1-5	TGTGCCACCAGCACGCAGGGGGTGGGCAATCAGCCCCAGCATTTT	CATSTQGVGNQPQHF
15	-	few	TRBV20-1	TRBJ2-7	TGCAGTGCGCCCCTCTGGGAGACAGCAGCCTACGAGCAGTACTTC	CSAPLWETAAYEQYF
18	-	once	TRBV30	TRBJ1-2	TGTGCCTGGACCCCCCCCGGCAGGGGTGGGAGGTCTGGTCATGGCTACACCTTC	CAWTPPGRGGRSGHGYTF
13	-	-	TRBV5-5	TRBJ1-1	TGTGCCAGCAGCCCCTGGGGGGACACTGAAGCTTTCTTT	CASSPWGDTEAFF
16	TRBD2	few	TRBV27	TRBJ2-3	TGTGCCAGCAGTTCGACGACTAGCAGGAGCACAGATACGCAGTATTTT	CASSSTTSRSTDTQYF
16	-	few	TRBV6-5	TRBJ2-2	TGTGCCAGCAGTTATTATTCCCCAACGAGCACCGGGGAGCTGTTTTTT	CASSYYSPTSTGELFF
16	TRBD1	-	TRBV24-1	TRBJ1-5	TGTGCCACCAGTGATTCTACCCGACAGGGAGGACAGCCCCAGCATTTT	CATSDSTRQGGQPQHF
11	-	few	TRBV12-3/TRBV12-4	TRBJ2-1	TGTGCCAGCACCGTGAGGAATGAGCAGTTCTTC	CASTVRNEQFF
16	TRBD1	many	TRBV7-8	TRBJ1-3	TGTGCCAGCAGCTTAGTGGGGACAGGGGTCTATGACACCATATATTTT	CASSLVGTGVYDTIYF
14	TRBD1	few	TRBV6-6	TRBJ1-1	TGTGCCAGCAGTGAACAGGGGATGGGCACTGAAGCTTTCTTT	CASSEQGMGTEAFF
14	-	-	TRBV5-1	TRBJ1-1	TGCGCCAGCAGCTTGGGCAGGGTTCGCACTGAAGCTTTCTTT	CASSLGRVRTEAFF
16	-	many	TRBV11-1	TRBJ2-5	TGTGCCAGCAGCCCCTTCGTGGGGAACCCACAAGAGACCCAGTACTTC	CASSPFVGNPQETQYF
16	-	-	TRBV5-5	TRBJ1-6	TGTGCCAGCAGCTTGCGGCAGGTCTCCTATAATTCACCCCTCCACTTT	CASSLRQVSYNSPLHF
13	-	many	TRBV29-1	TRBJ2-1	TGCAGCGTTGAAGGCGGTCTGGTGGATGAGCAGTTCTTC	CSVEGGLVDEQFF
16	TRBD2	many	TRBV3-1	TRBJ2-1	TGTGCCAGCAGCCAAGCGAACCTAGCGGGGGCGGATGAGCAGTTCTTC	CASSQANLAGADEQFF
15	TRBD1	few	TRBV6-1	TRBJ2-5	TGTGCCAGCACTCCGACAGGGTGGATCCAAGAGACCCAGTACTTC	CASTPTGWIQETQYF
13	-	many	TRBV7-2	TRBJ2-5	TGTGCCAGCAGCTTGAGGGGCGAAAAGACCCAGTACTTC	CASSLRGEKTQYF
16	TRBD1	many	TRBV12-3/TRBV12-4	TRBJ2-2	TGTGCCAGCAGTCCATGGGGACAGGTGAACACCGGGGAGCTGTTTTTT	CASSPWGQVNTGELFF
18	TRBD2	few	TRBV7-2	TRBJ2-3	TGTGCCAGCAGTTTCCCCCCGGTGCGGGGGATAATAGGAGATACGCAGTATTTT	CASSFPPVRGIIGDTQYF
16	-	few	TRBV7-9	TRBJ2-3	TGTGCCAGCAGCTTTCGGGACGGAGCTAGCACAGATACGCAGTATTTT	CASSFRDGASTDTQYF
11	-	few	TRBV3-1	TRBJ1-1	TGTGCCGTCGGACAGAACACTGAAGCTTTCTTT	CAVGQNTEAFF
13	TRBD1	-	TRBV12-3/TRBV12-4	TRBJ1-6	TGTGCCAGCGGTACGACAGGGACTTCACCCCTCCACTTT	CASGTTGTSPLHF
14	-	-	TRBV20-1	TRBJ2-3	TGCAGTGCTAGTAGGGTAGGAGGAACAGATACGCAGTATTTT	CSASRVGGTDTQYF
12	-	few	TRBV5-4	TRBJ1-2	TGTGCCAGCAGCTTTGGAGGGAGCGGCTACACCTTC	CASSFGGSGYTF
11	-	few	TRBV24-1	TRBJ1-1	TGTGCCACCAGTGCCGGGGGGGAGGCTTTCTTT	CATSAGGEAFF
15	-	-	TRBV4-3	TRBJ1-4	TGCGCCAGCAGCCAAGAGCTGGCCACTAATGAAAAACTGTTTTTT	CASSQELATNEKLFF
14	-	-	TRBV5-1	TRBJ2-2	TGCGCCAGCAGCTTGGACCGGGCCACCGGGGAGCTGTTTTTT	CASSLDRATGELFF
16	TRBD2	few	TRBV11-2	TRBJ2-3	TGTGCCAGCAGCCCCTGGCCGGGGGGGTCCCCAGATACGCAGTATTTT	CASSPWPGGSPDTQYF
15	-	many	TRBV5-1	TRBJ2-2	TGCGCCAGCAGCTTGGCTGCGGGCAACACCGGGGAGCTGTTTTTT	CASSLAAGNTGELFF
14	-	-	TRBV20-1	TRBJ1-1	TGCAGTGCTGCCGCGGGACACCCGAACACTGAAGCTTTCTTT	CSAAAGHPNTEAFF
12	-	few	TRBV28	TRBJ1-5	TGTGCCAGCAGTTTGCCGAGGCAGCCCCAGCATTTT	CASSLPRQPQHF
15	-	many	TRBV7-2	TRBJ2-3	TGTGCCAGCAGCCCACCGAGGGTGAGCACAGATACGCAGTATTTT	CASSPPRVSTDTQYF
14	-	-	TRBV7-2	TRBJ2-7	TGTGCCAGCAGCGCCTGGGGGGGCAGGGTCGAGCAGTACTTC	CASSAWGGRVEQYF
13	-	few	TRBV19	TRBJ1-1	TGTGCCAGTACCAGGCGGCCGAACACTGAAGCTTTCTTT	CASTRRPNTEAFF
16	-	-	TRBV3-1	TRBJ1-4	TGTGCCAGCAGCCAAGATCTGGGTGCGGCTAATGAAAAACTGTTTTTT	CASSQDLGAANEKLFF
14	-	-	TRBV10-3	TRBJ2-7	TGTGCCATCAGCGGACAGCCTAGCTCCTACGAGCAGTACTTC	CAISGQPSSYEQYF
15	TRBD2	-	TRBV20-1	TRBJ2-5	TGCAGTGCTAGCCGGAGCGGGGGGGCAGTAGAGACCCAGTACTTC	CSASRSGGAVETQYF
14	-	few	TRBV6-2/TRBV6-3	TRBJ1-1	TGTGCCAGCAGTTACACACCACTGGGTACTGAAGCTTTCTTT	CASSYTPLGTEAFF
15	-	-	TRBV5-1	TRBJ2-3	TGCGCCAGCAGCGCAGTAACGATTCGACGGGATACGCAGTATTTT	CASSAVTIRRDTQYF
14	-	-	TRBV3-1	TRBJ1-2	TGTGCCAGCAGCCAAGGAGGGTTTGGGTATGGCTACACCTTC	CASSQGGFGYGYTF
17	TRBD2	few	TRBV9	TRBJ2-1	TGTGCCAGCAGCGTAGCTAGCGGGGACCCTGAAATCAATGAGCAGTTCTTC	CASSVASGDPEINEQFF
13	TRBD1	-	TRBV29-1	TRBJ1-2	TGCAGCGTCACCCTGAGGACAGGTTATGGCTACACCTTC	CSVTLRTGYGYTF
17	-	few	TRBV7-2	TRBJ1-5	TGTGCCAGCAGCTTAGGCGGCGTCGCTGGTTTGGGTCAGCCCCAGCATTTT	CASSLGGVAGLGQPQHF
13	TRBD2	few	TRBV10-3	TRBJ2-3	TGTGCCATCAGGGGGGGGAGGGAAGATACGCAGTATTTT	CAIRGGREDTQYF
11	-	-	TRBV12-3/TRBV12-4	TRBJ1-2	TGTGCCAGCAGTTTTGCTGTAGGCTACACCTTC	CASSFAVGYTF
13	-	-	TRBV7-2	TRBJ1-1	TGTGCCAGCAGCCCCTACCTCAGGGACGAAGCTTTCTTT	CASSPYLRDEAFF
17	TRBD1	few	TRBV4-3	TRBJ1-5	TGCGCCAGCAGCCAAGATCTATCGGACAGGGAAAGGCAGCCCCAGCATTTT	CASSQDLSDRERQPQHF
15	-	-	TRBV6-2/TRBV6-3	TRBJ1-1	TGTGCCAGCACAAAAGGGGGGGGCCTGAACACTGAAGCTTTCTTT	CASTKGGGLNTEAFF
12	-	-	TRBV4-2	TRBJ2-5	TGTGCCAGCAGCCAAGATGGGAGGACCCAGTACTTC	CASSQDGRTQYF